This T cell receptor (beta chain) comes out of a study of cytotoxic CD8 clonotypes in ibrutinib-treated CLL. Study as a whole: Among responders, approximately 24 were partial and 2 complete; after median roughly 66 months, about 15 stayed remitted and some twelve progressed. Response samples came after a median roughly 11 months of treatment, range 6 to 36. Notes on the study in general: Treatment saw public clonotypes, which were uncommon, either contract or stay stable.

Germline CDR1 SGHVS, CDR2 FNYEAQ. This CDR3 is built from 12 residues. Trimming removed 2 bases from V and 1 base from J, with 2 bases in between. Notes on this clone: As yet, its antigen is unknown.

Sequencing was designed to attain a depth spanning 1 in 200,000 to 1 in 1 million T cells. Generated by immunoSEQ multiplex PCR, the TCRdb table keeps only in-frame clones and is missing some. The sample holds 28,000 or so clones; 62% are singletons and the top ten take 14%. The chain employs TRBV7-6 and TRBJ2-5, with no clear D. This clonotype was sampled from a human donor with chronic lymphocytic leukemia. This material consisted of PBMCs, taken before ibrutinib treatment. The CDR3 DNA reads as TGTGCCAGCAGCTTAACCCAAGAGACCCAGTACTTC. It specifies CASSLTQETQYF.